These T cell receptor beta chains were read from a single sample in a study of radiotherapy plus CTLA-4 blockade in lung cancer. The table came from immunoSEQ multiplex PCR; TCRdb's copy has only in-frame clones and leaves some out. The data hold nearly 15,000 clones, with about 70% observed a single time. The specimen comprised peripheral blood, sampled from a patient treated with radiotherapy plus ipilimumab. Receptors originate from a human donor with non-small cell lung cancer whose response to radiotherapy plus ipilimumab could not be evaluated. Each CDR3 is given with its conserved first and last residue. The order of the fields is clone size, V gene, J gene, D gene, CDR3 DNA, CDR3 protein. The D gene is left open where the match is weak. For some rows the clone size is stated as once, few or many, or as a class when expanded; others skip it.

-	TRBV10-1	TRBJ2-3	TRBD2	TGCGCCAGCAGTGAAGCTAGCGGGGGCCTAAGCACAGATACGCAGTATTTT	CASSEASGGLSTDTQYF
-	TRBV7-2	TRBJ2-2	-	TGTGCCAGCAGCTTAATCGAGTTACTGAACACCGGGGAGCTGTTTTTT	CASSLIELLNTGELFF
-	TRBV21-1	TRBJ1-1	-	TGTGCCAGCAGCGAAGGACAGGGGAATTCGCCTGAAGCTTTCTTT	CASSEGQGNSPEAFF
-	TRBV19	TRBJ1-4	-	TGTGCCAGTAGTAATCACAGGGATGAAGGTGAAAAACTGTTTTTT	CASSNHRDEGEKLFF
-	TRBV7-2	TRBJ2-2	-	TGTGCCAGCACCTTAAGAGTCGGGACCGGGGAGCTGTTTTTT	CASTLRVGTGELFF
-	TRBV6-1	TRBJ1-4	-	TGTGCCAGCAGCGAACAGACCGGGACACGTTTTGAAAAACTGTTTTTT	CASSEQTGTRFEKLFF
-	TRBV6-1	TRBJ2-5	TRBD2	TGTGCCAGCAGTGTCTTACGACTAGCGCGGCAAGAGACCCAGTACTTC	CASSVLRLARQETQYF
-	TRBV7-2	TRBJ2-1	-	TGTGCCAGCAGCCTTCTAGGAGCGCATGAGCAGTTCTTC	CASSLLGAHEQFF
-	TRBV10-3	TRBJ2-6	-	TGTGCCATCAGTGAGGCGGAGACCTCGGGCAACGTCCTGACTTTC	CAISEAETSGNVLTF
-	TRBV9	TRBJ2-5	-	TGTGCCAGCAGCGTAGCGGGGTCACGACAAGAGACCCAGTACTTC	CASSVAGSRQETQYF
-	TRBV9	TRBJ1-5	-	TGTGCCAGCAGCCCGGCGGTCGCGGGCCGACCCCAGCATTTT	CASSPAVAGRPQHF
once	TRBV19	TRBJ1-6	TRBD1	TGTGCCAGTAGTCCAAGGACAGGGACTAATTCACCCCTCCACTTT	CASSPRTGTNSPLHF
-	TRBV30	TRBJ1-1	TRBD1	TGTGCCTGGGGACAGGGGATGAACACTGAAGCTTTCTTT	CAWGQGMNTEAFF
-	TRBV19	TRBJ2-2	-	TGTGCCAGTAATAGTCGAGGATTTTTTGGGACCGGGGAGCTGTTTTTT	CASNSRGFFGTGELFF
few	TRBV19	TRBJ2-2	-	TGTGCCAGTAGAGGGGGGGCCGGGGAGCTGTTTTTT	CASRGGAGELFF
-	TRBV30	TRBJ1-4	-	TGTGCCTGGAGTGTGGGGAGGGCCGAAAAACTGTTTTTT	CAWSVGRAEKLFF
once	TRBV13	TRBJ2-2	TRBD2	TGTGCCAGCAGCTTAGCCAGTCACCTAGCGGGGGTCACCGGGGAGCTGTTTTTT	CASSLASHLAGVTGELFF
-	TRBV18	TRBJ1-5	-	TGTGCCAGCTCACTCGGACAACTATATAGCAATCAGCCCCAGCATTTT	CASSLGQLYSNQPQHF
-	TRBV30	TRBJ1-2	TRBD1	TGTGCCTGGAGTGAGACAGGGGGAAGTGGCTACACCTTC	CAWSETGGSGYTF
few	TRBV19	TRBJ2-2	TRBD2	TGTGCCAGTAGTATTGGGGGAGGGACCGGGGAGCTGTTTTTT	CASSIGGGTGELFF
-	TRBV5-5	TRBJ1-3	-	TGTGCCAGCAGCTTGTTTTCGGAGGGAGGAAACACCATATATTTT	CASSLFSEGGNTIYF
-	TRBV7-3	TRBJ2-1	TRBD2	TGTGCCAGCAGCTTAAACGGGGGGGCACACAATGAGCAGTTCTTC	CASSLNGGAHNEQFF
-	TRBV5-1	TRBJ2-3	-	TGCGCCAGCAGCTCGACCCCCGGGAGCGCGGGCCGAAGTCCGGATACGCAGTATTTT	CASSSTPGSAGRSPDTQYF
-	TRBV16	TRBJ1-2	-	TGTGCCAGCAGCCAATCGGGCACGAACTATGGCTACACCTTC	CASSQSGTNYGYTF
-	TRBV6-5	TRBJ2-3	-	TGTGCCAGCAGATCGACAGGCACAGATACGCAGTATTTT	CASRSTGTDTQYF
-	TRBV5-1	TRBJ2-5	-	TGCGCCAGCAGCCCCGGGAAGGCCGCCCCTGGGGAGACCCAGTACTTC	CASSPGKAAPGETQYF
-	TRBV5-5	TRBJ2-5	TRBD2	TGTGCCAGCAGCGGAGCCGGGACTAGCGAGACCCAGTACTTC	CASSGAGTSETQYF
-	TRBV30	TRBJ2-2	-	TGTGCCTGGAGTGTACAGGGTACCGGGGAGCTGTTTTTT	CAWSVQGTGELFF
-	TRBV30	TRBJ2-5	TRBD2	TGTGCCTGGAGTGTTGGTCGGGGGGGCGTGGAGACCCAGTACTTC	CAWSVGRGGVETQYF
-	TRBV19	TRBJ1-5	TRBD1	TGTGCCAGTGGGACAGCACGCAATCAGCCCCAGCATTTT	CASGTARNQPQHF
-	TRBV7-2	TRBJ2-3	-	TGTGCCAGCAGACCAGGGCTTTCTACCACAGATACGCAGTATTTT	CASRPGLSTTDTQYF
-	TRBV5-1	TRBJ1-1	-	TGCGCCAGCAGCTTTTGGGACTACAACACTGAAGCTTTCTTT	CASSFWDYNTEAFF
-	TRBV2	TRBJ1-6	TRBD1	TGTGCCAGCAATGAGGGGGCAGTTTCACCCCTCCACTTT	CASNEGAVSPLHF
-	TRBV7-2	TRBJ1-2	TRBD1	TGTGCCAGCAGCCCTGGACAGGGAGGGGGTGTCTATGGCTACACCTTC	CASSPGQGGGVYGYTF
-	TRBV5-1	TRBJ2-7	-	TGCGCCAGCAGCTTGTGGAGCTCTGGCTACGAGCAGTACTTC	CASSLWSSGYEQYF
-	TRBV5-1	TRBJ2-7	-	TGCGTCAGCAGCTTGTGGAGCTCTGGCTACGAGCAGTACTTC	CVSSLWSSGYEQYF
-	TRBV10-2	TRBJ1-2	-	TGCGCCAGCATGGCAGACACGGGGGATGGCTACACCTTC	CASMADTGDGYTF
once	TRBV1	TRBJ2-7	-	TGCACCAGCAGCCAGGGCGTCGAGCAGTACTTC	CTSSQGVEQYF
-	TRBV5-1	TRBJ2-3	TRBD2	TGCGCCAGCAGGATCACTAGCGGGGACACAGATACGCAGTATTTT	CASRITSGDTDTQYF
-	TRBV29-1	TRBJ1-4	-	TGCAGCGTTATGGGGGGTGAGACTAATGAAAAACTGTTTTTT	CSVMGGETNEKLFF
-	TRBV9	TRBJ1-4	-	TGTGCCAGCAGCGTAAATCGTGTATCCGAAAAACTGTTTTTT	CASSVNRVSEKLFF
-	TRBV25-1	TRBJ2-6	TRBD1	TGTGCCAGCAGTGCCCGGACAGGGGAAAAATCTGGGGCCAACGTCCTGACTTTC	CASSARTGEKSGANVLTF
-	TRBV23-1	TRBJ1-4	-	TGCGCCAGCAAGGAGGGCTCAAACTCAACTAATGAAAAACTGTTTTTT	CASKEGSNSTNEKLFF
-	TRBV7-3	TRBJ2-7	TRBD2	TGTGCCAGCAGTGGTAGCGGGGGGAGCTCCTACGAGCAGTACTTC	CASSGSGGSSYEQYF
-	TRBV7-2	TRBJ2-3	TRBD2	TGTGCCAGCAGCTTTTCTTTTACTAGCGGGGCGTCGGCAGATACGCAGTATTTT	CASSFSFTSGASADTQYF
-	TRBV27	TRBJ2-7	-	TGTGCCAGCAGACAGGGAGTTGACCGGGACGAGCAGTACTTC	CASRQGVDRDEQYF
few	TRBV29-1	TRBJ2-7	-	TGCAGCGTTGAAGATCGCGGGGTGGATTACCCCTACGAGCAGTACTTC	CSVEDRGVDYPYEQYF
-	TRBV4-3	TRBJ1-3	TRBD1	TGCGCCAGCAGCCAATGGACAGGGGGTAGAGCTGCAAACACCATATATTTT	CASSQWTGGRAANTIYF
-	TRBV7-8	TRBJ2-2	TRBD1	TGTGCCAGCAGCACACGCGACAGGGCCACCGGGGAGCTGTTTTTT	CASSTRDRATGELFF
-	TRBV18	TRBJ1-1	-	TGTGCCAGCTCAAAAGCGGGTAACACTGAAGCTTTCTTT	CASSKAGNTEAFF
few	TRBV7-6	TRBJ2-7	-	TGTGCCAGCAGCTTAGGACAGATCTACGAGCAGTACTTC	CASSLGQIYEQYF
-	TRBV5-1	TRBJ2-1	TRBD1	TGCGCCAGCGGCCGGGACAGGAGAGACAATGAGCAGTTCTTC	CASGRDRRDNEQFF
-	TRBV4-3	TRBJ1-2	TRBD1	TGCGCCAGCAGGATGACCGGGACAGGGAGTCCGGGTGGCTACACCTTC	CASRMTGTGSPGGYTF
-	TRBV7-2	TRBJ2-2	-	TGTGCCAGCAGCTTCCAAGGGGTGAACACCGGGGAGCTGTTTTTT	CASSFQGVNTGELFF
-	TRBV5-1	TRBJ2-1	-	TGCGCCAGCAAAGTACAGGGAACGGGAGAGCAGTTCTTC	CASKVQGTGEQFF